The 30 T cell receptor beta chains below were found in one sample sequenced in a study of siplizumab effects on memory and regulatory T cells. Here immunoSEQ multiplex PCR was the method, and the copy in TCRdb shows in-frame clones only, minus some. The repertoire holds some 70,000 clones, with about 87% as singletons. The sample was Tregs sorted from blood. The receptors shown here come from a human donor in good health.

The rearrangement links TRBV4-3 to TRBJ2-2; 7 bases are a match to TRBD2. Germline V gene data show CDR1 as LGHNA and CDR2 as YSLEER. The V and J ends lost 1 base and 7 bases, in that order; junction bases with no gene match: 9. The CDR3 has 16 amino acids. DNA for the CDR3: TGCGCCAGCAGCCAAGGCATGCGGGAGCTAGGCGGGGAGCTGTTTTTT. Amino acids: CASSQGMRELGGELFF.

This rearrangement joins TRBV4-1 to TRBJ2-7; 7 positions agree with TRBD2. The ends lost 7 bases at V and 1 base at J; junction bases unmatched: 10. CDR3 length equals 15 residues. Germline lookup yields CDR1 MGHRA and CDR2 YSYEKL. In nucleotides, the CDR3 is TGCGCCAGCACCCGTGAGCGGGGTTCGTCCTACGAGCAGTACTTC. Amino acids: CASTRERGSSYEQYF.

The gene calls are TRBV9 and TRBJ2-3, with 10 bases identical to TRBD2. V gave up 0 bases and J gave up 4 bases; unmatched junction bases: 5. Germline V lookup: CDR1 SGDLS, CDR2 YYNGEE. This CDR3 is built from 16 residues. The CDR3 nucleotides read TGTGCCAGCAGCGTAGGGGTAGCGGGAGGAGCAGATACGCAGTATTTT. Its translation: CASSVGVAGGADTQYF. The full variable domain, its missing parts supplied by reference TRBV9 and TRBJ2-3, is DSGVTQTPKHLITATGQRVTLRCSPRSGDLSVYWYQQSLDQGLQFLIQYYNGEERAKGNILERFSAQQFPDLHSELNLSSLELGDSALYFCASSVGVAGGADTQYFGPGTRLTVL.

This clone was seen more than once but under ten times. The chain links TRBV19 to TRBJ1-1, with TRBD1 matching over 7 bases. Germline CDR1 LNHDA, CDR2 SQIVND (reference sequence). The V segment lost 6 bases and the J segment 6 bases; nucleotides outside the gene matches: 10. This CDR3 is 14 amino acids long. CDR3 sequence reads: CASSLGQLNSEAFF. The CDR3 DNA sequence: TGTGCCAGTAGCTTGGGACAGCTTAACTCTGAAGCTTTCTTT.

This clone has only one observation. The chain links TRBV5-4 to TRBJ2-1; D is ambiguous. Germline V gene sequence: CDR1 SGHNT, CDR2 YYREEE (reference sequence). V was cut by 7 bases and J by 2 bases, with 10 bases left in between. The CDR3 sequence is 13 residues long. The CDR3: CASGDGPYNEQFF. The CDR3 DNA reads as TGTGCCAGCGGCGATGGCCCCTACAATGAGCAGTTCTTC. Combining the CDR3 with reference TRBV5-4 and TRBJ2-1 gives the whole variable domain ETGVTQSPTHLIKTRGQQVTLRCSSQSGHNTVSWYQQALGQGPQFIFQYYREEENGRGNFPPRFSGLQFPNYSSELNVNALELDDSALYLCASGDGPYNEQFFGPGTRLTVL.

The rearrangement joins TRBV30 to TRBJ2-2, with TRBD2 matching 10 bases. Germline loops: CDR1 GTSNPN, CDR2 SVGIG (reference sequence). The CDR3 runs 14 residues. V was clipped by 5 bases and J by 7 bases; unmatched bases: 7. The CDR3, as DNA: TGTGCCTGGTCACCCGGACTAGCGGACGGGGAGCTGTTTTTT. It translates to CAWSPGLADGELFF.

The chain carries TRBV9 and TRBJ1-2; weak D call: TRBD1 (5 bases). From germline, CDR1 is SGDLS and CDR2 YYNGEE. Trimming cost V 3 bases and J 8 bases, with 14 bases left between them. The CDR3 runs 13 residues. The CDR3 DNA reads as TGTGCCAGCAGCGGATCTGACAGAATCGGCTACACCTTC. Protein sequence: CASSGSDRIGYTF. The full variable domain, its missing parts supplied by reference TRBV9 and TRBJ1-2, is DSGVTQTPKHLITATGQRVTLRCSPRSGDLSVYWYQQSLDQGLQFLIQYYNGEERAKGNILERFSAQQFPDLHSELNLSSLELGDSALYFCASSGSDRIGYTFGSGTRLTVV.

This clone was counted only a few times. The rearrangement uses TRBV30 and TRBJ2-7, with D possibly TRBD2 on 5 matching bases. The V end lost 2 bases, the J end lost 10 bases, and 9 bases lay between the germline ends. In germline, CDR1 is GTSNPN, CDR2 SVGIG (reference sequence). The CDR3 covers 10 residues. CDR3 amino acids: CAWSWTLQYF. The CDR3 DNA reads TGTGCCTGGAGTTGGACTCTACAGTACTTC. The full variable domain, rest sourced from reference TRBV30 and TRBJ2-7, is SQTIHQWPATLVQPVGSPLSLECTVEGTSNPNLYWYRQAAGRGLQLLFYSVGIGQISSEVPQNLSASRPQDRQFILSSKKLLLSDSGFYLCAWSWTLQYFGPGTRLTVT.

The V call is TRBV2, the J call TRBJ2-7; 7 bases map to TRBD2. Germline CDR1 is SNHLY and CDR2 is FYNNEI. CDR3 size: 15 residues. With 6 bases clipped from V and 3 bases from J, the junction kept 11 bases outside the gene matches. CDR3 bases: TGTGCCAGCAGCCCTCCCTGGGGGGGAGGCTACGAGCAGTACTTC. Its translation is CASSPPWGGGYEQYF. Together with reference TRBV2 and TRBJ2-7, the CDR3 gives the full variable domain: EPEVTQTPSHQVTQMGQEVILRCVPISNHLYFYWYRQILGQKVEFLVSFYNNEISEKSEIFDDQFSVERPDGSNFTLKIRSTKLEDSAMYFCASSPPWGGGYEQYFGPGTRLTVT.

The chain combines TRBV7-2 with TRBJ2-5; D is unresolved. Germline CDR1 and CDR2: SGHTA and FQGNSA. CDR3 length: 15 amino acids. Trimming took 5 bases from V and 4 from J, leaving 17 bases between them. CDR3 amino acids: CASSQGIQLRETQYF. Here the CDR3 DNA reads TGTGCCAGCAGCCAAGGGATCCAGCTCCGAGAGACCCAGTACTTC.

The chain links TRBV5-1 to TRBJ2-2; D is undetermined. V lost 2 bases, J lost 6 bases, and 5 bases lay in between. Germline V CDR1 and CDR2: SGHRS, YFSETQ. The CDR3 runs 12 residues. Here the CDR3 DNA reads TGCGCCAGCAGCTTTGTAGCCGGGGAGCTGTTTTTT. This gives the protein CASSFVAGELFF.

The chain links TRBV7-2 to TRBJ2-3; no clear D. This CDR3 is 15 amino acids long. The V end was cut by 4 bases, the J end by 0 bases, with 11 bases between. CDR1 and CDR2 (germline): SGHTA, FQGNSA. The CDR3 sequence: CASSSWGPSTDTQYF. The CDR3 DNA reads as TGTGCCAGCAGCTCCTGGGGTCCTAGCACAGATACGCAGTATTTT.

The V and J genes are TRBV7-8 and TRBJ1-3, with D hard to call. CDR3 length: 12 amino acids. Trimming took 8 bases from V and 5 from J, leaving 10 bases between them. Germline assignment: CDR1 SGHVS and CDR2 FQNEAQ. The CDR3 sequence: CASSGQRNTIYF. The CDR3 coding sequence is TGTGCCAGCTCCGGGCAGCGAAACACCATATATTTT.

The CDR3 nucleotides are TGTGCCAGCAGTGAGCGCCGGTGGCGGGAGAGCGAGCAGTTCTTC. It is translated as CASSERRWRESEQFF. The chain couples TRBV6-1 to TRBJ2-1, with 7 bases lining up with TRBD2. Germline V lookup: CDR1 MNHNS, CDR2 SASEGT. The trim removed 3 bases at V and 10 bases at J, leaving 12 bases unmatched. This CDR3 spans 15 amino acids.

The rearrangement joins TRBV4-2 to TRBJ2-7; D is perhaps TRBD2 (6 bases). V was clipped by 0 bases and J by 6 bases, with 12 bases between them. The CDR3 has 14 residues. Germline assignment: CDR1 LGHNA and CDR2 YNFKEQ. Written as DNA, the CDR3 is TGTGCCAGCAGCCAAGATATGGGAGGAGGCGAGCAGTACTTC. Translating gives CASSQDMGGGEQYF.

In DNA, the CDR3 is TGCAGTGCTAGTACGGGAACTGAAGCTTTCTTT. This gives the protein CSASTGTEAFF. This rearrangement joins TRBV20-1 to TRBJ1-1; unclear D gene. The CDR3 covers 11 residues. The germline V and J ends were trimmed by 3 bases and 5 bases, with 7 bases remaining between them. The germline CDR1 and CDR2 sequences are DFQATT and SNEGSKA (reference sequence).

The chain uses TRBV18 and TRBJ2-7; 11 bases are a match to TRBD1. Trimming took 6 bases from V and 2 from J; bases not matched to a gene: 3. This CDR3 comprises 14 residues. Germline assignment: CDR1 KGHSH and CDR2 LQKENI. The CDR3 loop is CASSGTGGPYEQYF. CDR3 nucleotides: TGTGCCAGCTCGGGGACAGGGGGGCCCTACGAGCAGTACTTC.

The chain joins TRBV5-6 to TRBJ2-1, with 15 bases matching TRBD2. CDR3 size: 17 residues. Trimming removed 3 bases from V and 5 bases from J; junction bases left unmatched: 6. Germline values: CDR1 SGHDT, CDR2 YYEEEE. In DNA, the CDR3 is TGTGCCAGCAGCTGGCGGACTAGCGGGAGGGGCCACAATGAGCAGTTCTTC. Translation: CASSWRTSGRGHNEQFF.

This sequence joins TRBV5-1 and TRBJ2-1; 15 bases map to TRBD2. This CDR3 is built from 17 residues. Germline V gives CDR1 SGHRS, CDR2 YFSETQ. V was pared by 2 bases and J by 4 bases, with 4 bases of the junction left unmatched. CDR3 protein: CASSLGLAGGTYNEQFF. The CDR3 DNA follows: TGCGCCAGCAGCTTAGGACTAGCGGGAGGGACATACAATGAGCAGTTCTTC. Drawing the rest from reference TRBV5-1 and TRBJ2-1, the complete variable domain is KAGVTQTPRYLIKTRGQQVTLSCSPISGHRSVSWYQQTPGQGLQFLFEYFSETQRNKGNFPGRFSGRQFSNSRSEMNVSTLELGDSALYLCASSLGLAGGTYNEQFFGPGTRLTVL.

As DNA, the CDR3 is TGTGCCAGCAGCCGGGCCACCGGGGAGCTGTTTTTT. Translating it yields CASSRATGELFF. The chain has TRBV28 and TRBJ2-2; D unresolved. The CDR3 is 12 amino acids. Trimming removed 6 bases at V and 4 bases at J, with 6 bases between. Germline V lookup: CDR1 MDHEN, CDR2 SYDVKM.

The V gene is TRBV2, the J gene TRBJ2-2; D gene unclear. This CDR3 comprises 16 residues. Between the trimmed V and J ends, which lost 6 bases and 0 bases, there was a span of 14 bases. From germline, CDR1 is SNHLY and CDR2 FYNNEI. The CDR3 nucleotides are TGTGCCAGCAGCGCCCCTGGCGCGGCGAACACCGGGGAGCTGTTTTTT. Its translation: CASSAPGAANTGELFF.

This chain joins TRBV6-5 and TRBJ1-5, with a tentative D call TRBD1 (6 bases). This CDR3 region has 15 residues. CDR1 is MNHEY, CDR2 SVGAGI, per germline. Trimming removed 2 bases from V and 4 bases from J, with 12 bases in between. CDR3 coding DNA: TGTGCCAGCAGTTACCTTTGGGGGGCTAATCAGCCCCAGCATTTT. Its protein product is CASSYLWGANQPQHF.

The chain is built from TRBV6-6 and TRBJ2-3; the D gene is possibly TRBD2 (6 bases). Between the trimmed V and J ends, which lost 6 bases and 6 bases, there was a span of 22 bases. The CDR3 consists of 16 residues. Germline V gives CDR1 MNHNY, CDR2 SVGAGI (reference sequence). CDR3 DNA sequence: TGTGCCAGCAGGAGACCAGGGAGGCTGCGCCATGATACGCAGTATTTT. This encodes CASRRPGRLRHDTQYF.

This clone has just one count. V and J are TRBV2 and TRBJ2-2, with 8 bases lining up with TRBD2. CDR3 length equals 16 residues. In germline, CDR1 is SNHLY, CDR2 FYNNEI. Germline trimming cut 7 bases from V and 4 bases from J; bases unmatched to any gene: 11. CDR3 coding DNA: TGTGCCAGCACCCCACCCGGGCGGGAGGCCACCGGGGAGCTGTTTTTT. It codes for CASTPPGREATGELFF.

V is TRBV12-5 and J is TRBJ2-1; D is undetermined. Trimming removed 9 bases from V and 8 bases from J, with 8 bases in between. Per germline, CDR1 LGHNT and CDR2 FRNRAP. The CDR3 covers 10 residues. The CDR3 region has the DNA TGTGCTAGGGCTCGTTATGAGCAGTTCTTC. It is translated as CARARYEQFF. The full variable domain, rest sourced from reference TRBV12-5 and TRBJ2-1, is DARVTQTPRHKVTEMGQEVTMRCQPILGHNTVFWYRQTMMQGLELLAYFRNRAPLDDSGMPKDRFSAEMPDATLATLKIQPSEPRDSAVYFCARARYEQFFGPGTRLTVL.

V and J are TRBV6-5 and TRBJ2-7; D remains unclear. V dropped 0 bases and J dropped 4 bases, with 10 bases sitting between them. The germline CDR1 and CDR2 sequences are MNHEY and SVGAGI. The CDR3 has 14 amino acids. This CDR3 is CASSYSASVYEQYF. In DNA, the CDR3 is TGTGCCAGCAGTTACTCGGCGAGTGTTTACGAGCAGTACTTC.

The rearrangement links TRBV6-5 to TRBJ2-1; 12 nucleotides align to TRBD1. Looked up from germline, CDR1 is MNHEY and CDR2 is SVGAGI. Trimming cost V 4 bases and J 11 bases; bases outside gene matches: 9. The CDR3 contains 15 residues. In nucleotides, the CDR3 is TGTGCCAGCAGTTCCTCCGGGACAGGGGGCCGGCAGCAGTTCTTC. The encoded protein is CASSSSGTGGRQQFF.

A single count supports this clone. This chain joins TRBV6-1 and TRBJ1-2; tentatively, D is TRBD1 (5 bases). The V end lost 6 bases, the J end lost 4 bases, and 12 bases lay between the germline ends. Germline CDR1 reads MNHNS; CDR2 reads SASEGT. The CDR3 spans 13 residues. DNA of the CDR3: TGTGCCAGCAGGGACACGACGAGCTATGGCTACACCTTC. This sequence encodes CASRDTTSYGYTF.

The V gene is TRBV19, the J gene TRBJ2-3, with 7 bases aligning to TRBD2. V gave up 3 bases and J gave up 8 bases; unmatched junction bases: 14. The CDR3 is 16 residues long. Germline V CDR1 and CDR2: LNHDA, SQIVND (reference sequence). The CDR3 DNA reads TGTGCCAGTAGTATCATCAGAGGAGGGGAGGGAGGTACGCAGTATTTT. This codes for CASSIIRGGEGGTQYF. Drawing the rest from reference TRBV19 and TRBJ2-3, the complete variable domain is DGGITQSPKYLFRKEGQNVTLSCEQNLNHDAMYWYRQDPGQGLRLIYYSQIVNDFQKGDIAEGYSVSREKKESFPLTVTSAQKNPTAFYLCASSIIRGGEGGTQYFGPGTRLTVL.

As DNA, the CDR3 is TGCAGCGTTGTTTATGGGGGGGGACAGGGGACCTACGAGCAGTACTTC. Protein: CSVVYGGGQGTYEQYF. The chain joins TRBV29-1 to TRBJ2-5; 10 bases match TRBD1. The J call may not be correct, given that the DNA end is closer to TRBJ2-7. Germline CDR1 is SQVTM and CDR2 is ANQGSEA. The CDR3 runs to 16 residues.